The present entry profiles one T cell receptor beta chain with its context. The data derive from a study of blood T cell repertoires in COVID-19. Study overall: The United States, Italy and Spain were the sources of the acute and convalescent COVID-19 samples. PBMCs, B-cell-depleted T cells, or T cells were the source of the cDNA or gDNA that made up the material.

Original processing methods: By means of reference gene primer amplification, nucleated cell counts were estimated. Using immunoSEQ multiplex PCR, the repertoire was profiled, and TCRdb retains in-frame clones only, with some absent. V, J and clone size were drawn from that table, and D and trimming were deduced from the DNA. The sample shows approximately 100,000 clones, 85% of them seen only once. V gave up 3 bases and J gave up 4 bases; unmatched junction bases: 3. CDR1 and CDR2 (germline): SGHTA, FQGNSA. The CDR3 loop spans 14 amino acids. The V gene is TRBV7-2, the J gene TRBJ2-5; 9 nucleotides match TRBD1. The specimen was peripheral blood. The source is a woman in her 70s with active or convalescent COVID-19. The chain's CDR3 is CASSFRQGGETQYF. The CDR3 coding sequence is TGTGCCAGCAGCTTTCGACAGGGGGGAGAGACCCAGTACTTC.